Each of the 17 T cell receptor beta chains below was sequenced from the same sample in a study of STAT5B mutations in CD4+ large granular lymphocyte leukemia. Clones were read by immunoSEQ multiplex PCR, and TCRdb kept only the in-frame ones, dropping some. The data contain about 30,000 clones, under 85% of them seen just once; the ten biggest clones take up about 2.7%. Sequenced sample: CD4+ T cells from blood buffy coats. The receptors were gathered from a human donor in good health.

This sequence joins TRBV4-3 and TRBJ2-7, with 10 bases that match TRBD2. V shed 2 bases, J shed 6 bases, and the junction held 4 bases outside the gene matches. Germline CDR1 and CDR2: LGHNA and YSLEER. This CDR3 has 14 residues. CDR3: CASSQRTSGSEQYF. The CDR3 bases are TGCGCCAGCAGCCAACGGACTAGCGGATCCGAGCAGTACTTC.

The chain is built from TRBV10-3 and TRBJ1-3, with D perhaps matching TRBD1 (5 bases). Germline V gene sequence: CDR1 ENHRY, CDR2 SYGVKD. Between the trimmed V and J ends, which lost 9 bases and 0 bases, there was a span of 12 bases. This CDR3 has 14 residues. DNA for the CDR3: TGTGCCATTCAGACAGACCCCTCTGGAAACACCATATATTTT. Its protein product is CAIQTDPSGNTIYF.

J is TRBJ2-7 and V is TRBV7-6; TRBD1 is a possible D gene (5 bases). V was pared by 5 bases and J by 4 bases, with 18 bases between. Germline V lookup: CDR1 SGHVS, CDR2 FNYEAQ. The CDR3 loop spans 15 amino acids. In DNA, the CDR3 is TGTGCCAGCAGCAACAGGTCCCTCGTGGGGTACGAGCAGTACTTC. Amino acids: CASSNRSLVGYEQYF.

The CDR3, as DNA: TGTGCCAGCAGCTTGGGGCTAGCGGAGTACAATGAGCAGTTCTTC. Translating gives CASSLGLAEYNEQFF. V and J are TRBV5-4 and TRBJ2-1; 7 nucleotides match TRBD2. There are 15 residues in the CDR3. CDR1 is SGHNT and CDR2 is YYREEE in the germline V gene (reference sequence). V trimming: 0 bases; J trimming: 4 bases; junction bases outside the gene matches: 4.

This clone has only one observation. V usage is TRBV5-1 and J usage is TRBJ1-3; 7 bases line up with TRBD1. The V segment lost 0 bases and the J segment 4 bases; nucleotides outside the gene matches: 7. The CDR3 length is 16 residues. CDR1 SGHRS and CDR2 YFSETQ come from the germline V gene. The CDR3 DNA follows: TGCGCCAGCAGCTTGGCCGGGACAGTCCGGGGAAACACCATATATTTT. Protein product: CASSLAGTVRGNTIYF.

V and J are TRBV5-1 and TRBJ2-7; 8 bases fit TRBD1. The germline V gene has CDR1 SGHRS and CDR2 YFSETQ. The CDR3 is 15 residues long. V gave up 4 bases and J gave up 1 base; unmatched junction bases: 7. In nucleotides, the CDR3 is TGCGCCAGCAGCCCCGGACAGGGATTTTCCTACGAGCAGTACTTC. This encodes CASSPGQGFSYEQYF.

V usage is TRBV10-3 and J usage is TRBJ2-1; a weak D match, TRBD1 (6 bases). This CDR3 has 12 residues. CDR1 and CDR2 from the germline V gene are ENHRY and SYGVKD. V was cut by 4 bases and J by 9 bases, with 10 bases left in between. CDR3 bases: TGTGCCATCAGTGGGGTACAGGGTGAGCAGTTCTTC. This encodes CAISGVQGEQFF.

CDR3 in amino acids: CASSETSGGQETQYF. The DNA for the CDR3 is TGTGCCAGCAGCGAGACTAGCGGGGGGCAAGAGACCCAGTACTTC. The chain links TRBV9 to TRBJ2-5; 13 bases are a match to TRBD2. The CDR3 has 15 amino acids. Germline lookup yields CDR1 SGDLS and CDR2 YYNGEE. J gave up 2 bases and V 3 bases, and 1 base lay outside the gene matches.

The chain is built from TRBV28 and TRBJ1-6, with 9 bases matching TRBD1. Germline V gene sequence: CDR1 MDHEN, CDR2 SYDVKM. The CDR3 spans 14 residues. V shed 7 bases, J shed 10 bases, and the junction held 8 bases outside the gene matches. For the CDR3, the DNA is TGTGCCAGCACAACAGGGGGCGAGGAATCACCCCTCCACTTT. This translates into CASTTGGEESPLHF.

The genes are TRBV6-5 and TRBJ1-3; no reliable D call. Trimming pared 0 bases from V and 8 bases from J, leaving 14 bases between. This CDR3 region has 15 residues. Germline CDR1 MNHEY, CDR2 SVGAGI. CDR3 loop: CASSYSIRVADTIYF. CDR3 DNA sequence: TGTGCCAGCAGTTACTCGATAAGGGTCGCGGACACCATATATTTT.

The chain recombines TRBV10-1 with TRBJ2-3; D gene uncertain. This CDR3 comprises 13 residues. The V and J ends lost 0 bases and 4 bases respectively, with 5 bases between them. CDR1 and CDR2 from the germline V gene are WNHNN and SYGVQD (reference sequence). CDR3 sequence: CASSESVADTQYF. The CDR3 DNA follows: TGCGCCAGCAGTGAGTCGGTTGCAGATACGCAGTATTTT.

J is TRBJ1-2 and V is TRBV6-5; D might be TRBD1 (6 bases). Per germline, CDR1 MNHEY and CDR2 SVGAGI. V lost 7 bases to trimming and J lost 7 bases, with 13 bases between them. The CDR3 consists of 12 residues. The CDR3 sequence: CASTPGGRGYTF. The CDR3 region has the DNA TGTGCCAGCACACCCGGGGGGCGTGGCTACACCTTC.

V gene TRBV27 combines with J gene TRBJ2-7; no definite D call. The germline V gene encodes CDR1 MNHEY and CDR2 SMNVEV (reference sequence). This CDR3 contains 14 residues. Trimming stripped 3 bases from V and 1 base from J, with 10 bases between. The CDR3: CASSLEPLSYEQYF. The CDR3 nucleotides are TGTGCCAGCAGTTTGGAGCCCCTTTCCTACGAGCAGTACTTC.

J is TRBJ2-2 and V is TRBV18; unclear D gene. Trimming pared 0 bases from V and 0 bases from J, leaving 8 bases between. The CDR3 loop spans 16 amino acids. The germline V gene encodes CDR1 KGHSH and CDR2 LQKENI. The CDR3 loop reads CASSPPAGPNTGELFF. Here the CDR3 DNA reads TGTGCCAGCTCACCACCGGCAGGACCGAACACCGGGGAGCTGTTTTTT.

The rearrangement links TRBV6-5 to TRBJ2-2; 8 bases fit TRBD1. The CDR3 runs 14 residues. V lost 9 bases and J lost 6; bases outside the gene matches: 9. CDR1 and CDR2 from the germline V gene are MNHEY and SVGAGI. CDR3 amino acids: CASRGRGQSGELFF. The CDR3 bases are TGTGCCAGTAGAGGCAGGGGGCAATCCGGGGAGCTGTTTTTT.

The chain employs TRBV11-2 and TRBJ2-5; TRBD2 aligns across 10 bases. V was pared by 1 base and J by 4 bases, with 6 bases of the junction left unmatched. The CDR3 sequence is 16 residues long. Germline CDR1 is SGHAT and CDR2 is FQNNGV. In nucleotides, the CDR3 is TGTGCCAGCAGCTTAGGGTCTAGCGGGAGTAGAGAGACCCAGTACTTC. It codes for CASSLGSSGSRETQYF.

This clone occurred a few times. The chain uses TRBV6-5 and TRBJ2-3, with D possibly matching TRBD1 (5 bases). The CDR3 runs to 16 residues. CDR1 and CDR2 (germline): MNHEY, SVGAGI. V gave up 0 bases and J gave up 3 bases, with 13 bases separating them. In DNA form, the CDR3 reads TGTGCCAGCAGTTACTCGAGCAGGGTCGCGACAGATACGCAGTATTTT. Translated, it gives CASSYSSRVATDTQYF.